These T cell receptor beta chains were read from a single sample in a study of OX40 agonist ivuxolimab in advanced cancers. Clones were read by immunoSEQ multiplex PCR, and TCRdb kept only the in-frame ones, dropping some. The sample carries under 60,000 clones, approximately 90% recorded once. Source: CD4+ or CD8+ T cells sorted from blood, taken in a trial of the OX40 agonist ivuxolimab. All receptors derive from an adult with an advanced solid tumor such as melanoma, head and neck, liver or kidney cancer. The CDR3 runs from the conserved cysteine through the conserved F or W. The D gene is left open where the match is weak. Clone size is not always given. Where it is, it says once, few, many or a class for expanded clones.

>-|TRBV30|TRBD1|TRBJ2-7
TGTGCCTCCAGACAGGGGCGATACGAGCAGTACTTC
CASRQGRYEQYF
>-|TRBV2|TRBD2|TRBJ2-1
TGTGCCAGCGGGGATAGCGGGAGCAATGAGCAGTTCTTC
CASGDSGSNEQFF
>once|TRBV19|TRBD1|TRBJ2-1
TGTGCCAGTAGTGAATTCCAGGGGGTGTACAATGAGCAGTTCTTC
CASSEFQGVYNEQFF
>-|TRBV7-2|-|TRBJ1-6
TGTGCCAGCAGCTTAGGGGACATATATTCACCCCTCCACTTT
CASSLGDIYSPLHF
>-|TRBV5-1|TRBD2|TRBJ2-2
TGCGCCAGCACCGCGGGAGGGGGGGAGCTGTTTTTT
CASTAGGGELFF
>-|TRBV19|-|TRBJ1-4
TGTGCCAGTAGTATAGGTTGGGGGCAGAATAATGAAAAACTGTTTTTT
CASSIGWGQNNEKLFF
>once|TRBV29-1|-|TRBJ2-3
TGCAGCGCTGCGGTAGACTCGTCAGATACGCAGTATTTT
CSAAVDSSDTQYF
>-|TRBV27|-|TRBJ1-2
TGTGTCAGCTCTTTAAGGGCAGGGCTTGGCTACACCTTC
CVSSLRAGLGYTF
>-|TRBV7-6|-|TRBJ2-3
TGTGCCAGCAGCTTAGATTCTGGCACAGATACGCAGTATTTT
CASSLDSGTDTQYF
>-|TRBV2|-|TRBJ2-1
TGTGCCAGCAGTGAACTAAGCAGCTACAATGAGCAGTTCTTC
CASSELSSYNEQFF
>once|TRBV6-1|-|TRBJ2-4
TGTGCCAGCAGTGAAGGTTGGGGCGGAGTAAACATTCAGTACTTC
CASSEGWGGVNIQYF
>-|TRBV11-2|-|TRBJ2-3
TGTGCCAGCAGCCCCTCCACAGATACGCAGTATTTT
CASSPSTDTQYF
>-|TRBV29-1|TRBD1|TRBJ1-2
TGCAGCGTCAACGGACAGGGGAACTATGGCTACACCTTC
CSVNGQGNYGYTF
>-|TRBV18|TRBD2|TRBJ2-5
TGTGCCAGCTCACCGGGCGGGAGGGTCCAAGAGACCCAGTACTTC
CASSPGGRVQETQYF
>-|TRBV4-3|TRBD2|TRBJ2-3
TGCGCCAGCAGCCAACGAGCGGGAGGGCCCTTGGGGGATACGCAGTATTTT
CASSQRAGGPLGDTQYF
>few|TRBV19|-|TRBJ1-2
TGTGCCAGTAGTATCCCTGCCGGGACCTACTATGGCTACACCTTC
CASSIPAGTYYGYTF
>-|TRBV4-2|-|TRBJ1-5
TGTGCCAGCAGCCAAGTGGGTGATCAGCCCCAGCATTTT
CASSQVGDQPQHF
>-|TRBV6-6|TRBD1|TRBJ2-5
TGTGCCAGCAGGCGACAGGGGACCCTAGGGGAGACCCAGTACTTC
CASRRQGTLGETQYF
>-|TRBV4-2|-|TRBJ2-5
TGTGCCAGCAGCCAAAGAACCGGAGGGGAGACCCAGTACTTC
CASSQRTGGETQYF
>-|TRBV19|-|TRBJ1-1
TGTGCCAGTAGTATGGGACACTTGAACACTGAAGCTTTCTTT
CASSMGHLNTEAFF
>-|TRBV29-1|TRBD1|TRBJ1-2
TGCAGCGTTGAATTCGGCTATACCGGGACAGGGGGCGACTATGGCTACACCTTC
CSVEFGYTGTGGDYGYTF
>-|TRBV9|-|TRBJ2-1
TGTGCCAGCAGCCCGCGCCCGGGACTTCGCTCCTACAATGAGCAGTTCTTC
CASSPRPGLRSYNEQFF
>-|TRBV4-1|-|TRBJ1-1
TGCGCCAGCAGCCAATCAGAGCGAGTCATGAACACTGAAGCTTTCTTT
CASSQSERVMNTEAFF
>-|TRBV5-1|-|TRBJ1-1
TGCGCCAGCAGCTTGCGGGGGGCAAGCGCAAGCACTGAAGCTTTCTTT
CASSLRGASASTEAFF
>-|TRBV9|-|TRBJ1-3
TGTGCCAGCAGCGTAGGGGGGGCCAGCTCTGGAAACACCATATATTTT
CASSVGGASSGNTIYF
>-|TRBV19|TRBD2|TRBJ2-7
TGTGCCAGTGGTGTCACTAGCGATAACGAGCAGTACTTC
CASGVTSDNEQYF
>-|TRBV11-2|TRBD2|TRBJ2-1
TGTGCCAGCAGCCCAGGGCGCGGGAGGGGAAATGAGCAGTTCTTC
CASSPGRGRGNEQFF
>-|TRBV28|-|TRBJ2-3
TGTGCCAGCAGTTTAGTCACAGATACGCAGTATTTT
CASSLVTDTQYF
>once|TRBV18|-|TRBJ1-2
TGTGCCAGCTCACCTGGACAGAACTATGGCTACACCTTC
CASSPGQNYGYTF
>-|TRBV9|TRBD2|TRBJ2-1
TGTGCCAGCAATGCGGTAAGCGGGGCCTGGAATGAGCAGTTCTTC
CASNAVSGAWNEQFF
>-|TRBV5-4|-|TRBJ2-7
TGTGCCAGCAGCTTGGGAGGGGGGGTCAACGAGCAGTACTTC
CASSLGGGVNEQYF
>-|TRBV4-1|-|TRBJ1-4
TGCGCCAGCAGCCTTAAGGACCCTTTCAATACTAATGAAAAACTGTTTTTT
CASSLKDPFNTNEKLFF
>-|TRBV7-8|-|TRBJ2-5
TGTGCCAGCAGCTTCAACGGAGAGACCCAGTACTTC
CASSFNGETQYF
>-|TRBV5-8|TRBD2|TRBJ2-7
TGTGCCAGCAGCTCCGGGACTAGCGGGAGGTACGAGCAGTACTTC
CASSSGTSGRYEQYF
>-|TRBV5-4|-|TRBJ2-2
TGTGCCAGCAGCCCCCCCCGGGACCGACTCAACACCGGGGAGCTGTTTTTT
CASSPPRDRLNTGELFF
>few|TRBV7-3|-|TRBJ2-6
TGTGCCAGCAGCCCGCGGACCTCTGGGGCCAACGTCCTGACTTTC
CASSPRTSGANVLTF
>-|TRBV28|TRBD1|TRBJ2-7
TGTGCCAGCAGTATAATCCGGGACAGGGGCTACGAGCAGTACTTC
CASSIIRDRGYEQYF
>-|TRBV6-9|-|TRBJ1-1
TGTGCCAGCAGTTTCAGTGTGGGGGTCACTGAAGCTTTCTTT
CASSFSVGVTEAFF
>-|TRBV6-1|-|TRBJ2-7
TGTGCCAGCAGTGTGAATTTAGGGTCCTACGAGCAGTACTTC
CASSVNLGSYEQYF
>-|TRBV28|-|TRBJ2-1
TGTGCCAGCATCCCACCAGGGGGGGGTTACAATGAGCAGTTCTTC
CASIPPGGGYNEQFF
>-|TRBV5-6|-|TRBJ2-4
TGTGCCAGCAGCTTGGTCCCAAACATTCAGTACTTC
CASSLVPNIQYF
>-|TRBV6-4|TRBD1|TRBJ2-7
TGTGCCAGCAGATTCCCGGGACAGGTGGTTATGAGCGAGCAGTACTTC
CASRFPGQVVMSEQYF
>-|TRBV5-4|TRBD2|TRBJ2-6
TGTGCCAGCAGCTTTGGAATAGCGGGAGGCTCCCTTGGGGCCAACGTCCTGACTTTC
CASSFGIAGGSLGANVLTF
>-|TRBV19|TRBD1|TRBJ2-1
TGTGCCAGTAGTAAAGTCGGGACAGGGGGCGCGAAGTCCTACAATGAGCAGTTCTTC
CASSKVGTGGAKSYNEQFF
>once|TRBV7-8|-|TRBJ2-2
TGTGCCAGTGAAAGGGCGAACACCGGGGAGCTGTTTTTT
CASERANTGELFF
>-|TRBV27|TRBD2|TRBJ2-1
TGTGCCAGCAGTTTGGCGGGAGGGCTCAATGAGCAGTTCTTC
CASSLAGGLNEQFF
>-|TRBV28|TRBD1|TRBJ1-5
TGTGCCAGCAGTTTATGGGACACAGGACAGGGCAATCAGCCCCAGCATTTT
CASSLWDTGQGNQPQHF
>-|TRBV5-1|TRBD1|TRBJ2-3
TGCGCCAGCAGCTACCGACAGGGCGAGACAGATACGCAGTATTTT
CASSYRQGETDTQYF
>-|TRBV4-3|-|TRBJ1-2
TGCGCCAGCAGCCAAGATCAGTCCCCCCCCGGAGGCACCTTTAACTATGGCTACACCTTC
CASSQDQSPPGGTFNYGYTF
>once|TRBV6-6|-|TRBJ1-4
TGTGCCAGCCATCCCCCTGGGGGGTGGTATGAAAAACTGTTTTTT
CASHPPGGWYEKLFF